One sample yielded the 11 T cell receptor beta chains listed below, sequenced in a study of CD8+ T cells in alopecia areata. Following extraction, RNA underwent reverse transcription to cDNA, which served as the sequencing template. Clones were read by immunoSEQ multiplex PCR, and TCRdb kept only the in-frame ones, dropping some. The data contain about 97,000 clones, roughly 41% of them singletons. The sequenced material came from CD4+ T cells sorted from blood. The receptors shown here come from a human donor with alopecia areata.

The rearrangement links TRBV29-1 to TRBJ1-2, with TRBD1 as a possible D gene (6 bases). CDR3 length equals 14 residues. The V gene lost 4 bases and the J gene lost 0 bases, with 12 bases spanning the gap. The V gene's germline CDR1 is SQVTM and CDR2 ANQGSEA. The CDR3 nucleotides read TGCAGCGTTGTCGGACAGCAGTCTAACTATGGCTACACCTTC. Translation gives CSVVGQQSNYGYTF.

This clone was seen a few times. The genes are TRBV9 and TRBJ2-2; D is possibly TRBD1 (6 bases). Germline lookup yields CDR1 SGDLS and CDR2 YYNGEE. The CDR3 has 15 residues. V dropped 0 bases and J dropped 4 bases, with 10 bases sitting between them. DNA for the CDR3: TGTGCCAGCAGCGTAGCCCCCAGGGGCACCGGGGAGCTGTTTTTT. It codes for CASSVAPRGTGELFF.

This rearrangement joins TRBV7-9 to TRBJ2-5, with 7 bases matching TRBD2. This CDR3 is built from 17 residues. J was trimmed by 4 bases and V by 0 bases; bases with no gene match: 11. The germline CDR1 and CDR2 sequences are SEHNR and FQNEAQ (reference sequence). CDR3: CASSLAVGLGGRETQYF. The CDR3 nucleotides read TGTGCCAGCAGCTTAGCGGTCGGTCTGGGCGGGAGAGAGACCCAGTACTTC.

This clone was counted only a few times. The genes are TRBV11-2 and TRBJ1-1, with 8 bases that match TRBD1. Trimming removed 3 bases from V and 4 bases from J; junction bases left unmatched: 1. CDR3 length: 13 amino acids. CDR1 SGHAT and CDR2 FQNNGV come from the germline V gene. CDR3 DNA sequence: TGTGCCAGCAGCTTTGACAGGGGCACTGAAGCTTTCTTT. Translation gives CASSFDRGTEAFF.

This rearrangement joins TRBV29-1 to TRBJ1-5; D might be TRBD1 (5 bases). The CDR3 has 12 amino acids. Deletions cut 5 bases from V and 4 bases from J, with 9 bases between. Germline CDR1 reads SQVTM; CDR2 reads ANQGSEA. The CDR3 spells CSVLTENQPQHF. CDR3 DNA: TGCAGCGTTTTGACAGAGAATCAGCCCCAGCATTTT.

The table lists this clone with a few counts. The chain has TRBV9 and TRBJ1-4, with no clear D. Trimming shortened V by 2 bases and J by 5 bases, and 16 bases separated the two germline ends. This CDR3 is 16 amino acids long. Germline V gives CDR1 SGDLS, CDR2 YYNGEE. The CDR3 loop is CASSVRSREYNEKLFF. CDR3 in DNA: TGTGCCAGCAGCGTGAGATCCCGGGAATACAATGAAAAACTGTTTTTT. Full variable domain (rest looked up from reference TRBV9 and TRBJ1-4): DSGVTQTPKHLITATGQRVTLRCSPRSGDLSVYWYQQSLDQGLQFLIQYYNGEERAKGNILERFSAQQFPDLHSELNLSSLELGDSALYFCASSVRSREYNEKLFFGSGTQLSVL.

The chain combines TRBV28 with TRBJ2-1; D possibly corresponds to TRBD2 (5 bases). V shed 3 bases and J shed 5 bases, with 14 bases lying between them. The CDR3 is made up of 15 amino acids. Germline loops: CDR1 MDHEN, CDR2 SYDVKM. DNA of the CDR3: TGTGCCAGCAGTTTCCGACTAAGCAAAGACAATGAGCAGTTCTTC. This sequence encodes CASSFRLSKDNEQFF.

The chain recombines TRBV5-4 with TRBJ2-6; TRBD1 matches 11 bases. Trimming removed 5 bases from V and 4 bases from J; junction bases left unmatched: 17. The CDR3 length is 20 residues. Germline V CDR1 and CDR2: SGHNT, YYREEE (reference sequence). The CDR3: CASSRTGGSIGFSGANVLTF. For the CDR3, the DNA is TGTGCCAGCAGTCGGACAGGGGGCTCTATCGGATTTTCGGGGGCCAACGTCCTGACTTTC.

This sequence joins TRBV23-1 and TRBJ1-6; 8 bases fit TRBD1. TRBV23-1 is an ORF for which the function is uncertain. The CDR3 totals 18 residues. V gave up 2 bases and J gave up 5 bases; unmatched junction bases: 11. The CDR3 protein is CASSQQTGVHPHNSPLHF. In nucleotides, the CDR3 is TGCGCCAGCAGTCAACAGACAGGGGTACATCCTCATAATTCACCCCTCCACTTT.

The chain links TRBV7-6 to TRBJ1-1, with TRBD1 matching over 8 bases. This CDR3 spans 15 amino acids. V gave up 5 bases and J gave up 5 bases; unmatched junction bases: 10. Germline V gene lookup returns CDR1 SGHVS and CDR2 FNYEAQ. CDR3 in amino acids: CASSAQTGARTEAFF. The CDR3, as DNA: TGTGCCAGCAGCGCCCAGACAGGGGCGCGGACTGAAGCTTTCTTT. The full variable domain, with the rest looked up from reference TRBV7-6 and TRBJ1-1, is GAGVSQSPRYKVTKRGQDVALRCDPISGHVSLYWYRQALGQGPEFLTYFNYEAQQDKSGLPNDRFSAERPEGSISTLTIQRTEQRDSAMYRCASSAQTGARTEAFFGQGTRLTVV.

Details on this clone: This sample also contains other DNA sequences that code for the same CDR3. V usage is TRBV18 and J usage is TRBJ2-5; D not resolved. Looked up from germline, CDR1 is KGHSH and CDR2 is LQKENI. CDR3 length equals 13 residues. Trimming removed 2 bases at V and 2 bases at J, with 6 bases between. In nucleotides, the CDR3 is TGTGCCAGCTCACCAACCTTACAAGAGACCCAGTACTTC. Its translation is CASSPTLQETQYF. The full variable domain, completed using reference TRBV18 and TRBJ2-5, is NAGVMQNPRHLVRRRGQEARLRCSPMKGHSHVYWYRQLPEEGLKFMVYLQKENIIDESGMPKERFSAEFPKEGPSILRIQQVVRGDSAAYFCASSPTLQETQYFGPGTRLLVL.